The clone carrying this T cell receptor (beta chain) was seen many times. Its antigen is as yet unknown. The sample is drawn from a study of regulatory T cells in long-lasting Graves disease. Study-level findings and limits: Patients with persistent disease shared some 2,500 public clonotypes, outpacing the 900 to 1,000 shared by new patients.

Libraries of TCR beta came from iRepertoire HTBI primers plus Arm-PCR of CDR3 regions. A single record per CDR3 protein comes from TCRdb applying MiXCR to the multiplex PCR reads. The sample holds hundreds of thousands of distinct CDR3 sequences; about 15% are singletons and the top ten take roughly 18%. Noted time point: newly diagnosed GD, antithyroid drugs for less than 3 months. After RNA was extracted from PBMCs, the TCR library was made from it. The CDR3 is made up of 13 amino acids. The germline V and J ends were trimmed by 3 bases and 3 bases, with 11 bases remaining between them. CDR1 DFQATT and CDR2 SNEGSKA come from the germline V gene (reference sequence). These same data were also listed under a study on T cells in Graves' hyperthyroidism and ophthalmopathy. In that study: Stable hyperthyroidism: no ophthalmopathy progression over 18 months of follow-up.

This chain uses TRBV20-1 with TRBJ1-1; tentative D call: TRBD1 (5 bases). This receptor was taken from a woman between 25 and 40 years old with Graves disease. The sequencing used peripheral blood mononuclear cells (PBMCs), collected at new diagnosis, from a patient treated with antithyroid drugs. The CDR3 DNA is TGCAGTGCTAGTGTTGGGGGAGACACTGAAGCTTTCTTT. It codes for CSASVGGDTEAFF.